This T cell receptor (beta chain) was retrieved from a study of tumor and adjacent non-tumor tissue in lung cancer. With 2 bases removed from V and 12 bases from J, the gap between germline ends came to 18 bases. The CDR3 has 14 amino acids. CDR1 and CDR2 (germline): SGHAT, FQNNGV. Three rounds of nested PCR, following a modified ARM-PCR protocol, produced the TCRbeta library. Each CDR3 protein is one row after TCRdb ran MiXCR on the multiplex PCR reads. The sample lists approximately 150,000 distinct CDR3 sequences; roughly 70% were seen once. No cell sorting was done before RNA was extracted from the tissue.

Material for sequencing was lung tumor tissue. This clonotype originated in a man aged 60 to 69 with small cell lung cancer. V usage is TRBV11-2 and J usage is TRBJ2-3; D remains ambiguous. CDR3 in DNA: TGTGCCAGCAGCTTATCGGGTGAAACAGATATTCAGTATTTT. Amino acid sequence: CASSLSGETDIQYF.